Included here is one TCR beta chain sequence, with context. Its matching antigen is unknown. The sample is drawn from a study of ipilimumab plus nivolumab after autologous stem cell transplantation. The overall study: A median of about eight nivolumab and 4 to 6 ipilimumab doses were given. Study-wide findings and caveats: Authors suggest TCR repertoire, Treg phenotype and gut microbiota support further study.

The CDR3 is 15 residues long. Trimming cost V 3 bases and J 8 bases, with 17 bases left between them. The germline V gene has CDR1 KGHSH and CDR2 LQKENI. The table came from immunoSEQ multiplex PCR; TCRdb's copy has only in-frame clones and leaves some out. Of 6,000 to 8,000 clones in the sample, roughly nine tenths were seen once. Starting 14 to 28 days after autologous transplant, ipilimumab 1 mg/kg was given. The V call is TRBV18, the J call TRBJ2-1; D is perhaps TRBD1 (5 bases). This sequence was found in a female donor with multiple myeloma. Here the sequenced sample was PBMCs, taken in a trial of ipilimumab plus nivolumab as post-transplant consolidation. The CDR3 DNA is TGTGCCAGCTCACCCGCGTGGCAGGGAAAAGATGAGCAGTTCTTC. Its translation is CASSPAWQGKDEQFF.